A single sample is the source of the 5 T cell receptor beta chains below, sequenced in a study of CD8+ T cells in alopecia areata listed by TCRdb under 2018. The intended sense of this specimen's time point label: baseline before oral tofacitinib. Library prep was done by the immunoSEQ multiplex PCR assay. RNA was extracted from all samples and reverse transcribed into cDNA as template for TCR sequencing. The source is immuneACCESS, and TCRdb retained only in-frame sequences with V and J called. Part of the clones is not carried over; for the studies checked, unresolved V genes explain less than half of this, and the remainder is unexplained. This sample lists about 170,000 clones; less than 80% were detected once. The top ten clones comprise roughly 10% of the sample. The material sequenced was CD8+ T cells sorted from blood, taken at week 0. Receptors originate from a human donor with alopecia areata.

This clone was detected only a few times. This chain links TRBV19 with TRBJ2-1, with a tentative D call TRBD2 (5 bases). Between the trimmed V and J ends, which lost 7 bases and 3 bases, there was a span of 16 bases. Germline CDR1 is LNHDA and CDR2 is SQIVND (reference sequence). The CDR3 covers 15 residues. The DNA for the CDR3 is TGTGCCAGTACGATCAGCGGAAATTTCTACAATGAGCAGTTCTTC. Protein product: CASTISGNFYNEQFF.

This clone was seen a few times. The chain is built from TRBV2 and TRBJ2-2; D is undetermined. CDR3 length: 17 amino acids. Germline-derived CDR1 and CDR2 are SNHLY and FYNNEI. The ends were cut back, 8 bases at V and 2 bases at J, with 21 bases in the middle. The CDR3 sequence: CASEELGPFENTGELFF. The DNA of the CDR3 is TGTGCCAGCGAGGAGCTTGGACCCTTTGAAAACACCGGGGAGCTGTTTTTT.

The gene calls are TRBV5-1 and TRBJ1-2; no clear D gene. V lost 0 bases, J lost 4 bases, and 10 bases lay in between. CDR3 length: 14 amino acids. Germline CDR1 reads SGHRS; CDR2 reads YFSETQ. For the CDR3, the DNA is TGCGCCAGCAGCTTGGATACATACATCTATGGCTACACCTTC. Translation: CASSLDTYIYGYTF.

This chain joins TRBV19 and TRBJ1-1; D is ambiguous. CDR3 size: 14 residues. The germline gives CDR1 LNHDA, CDR2 SQIVND (reference sequence). The V end lost 7 bases, the J end lost 4 bases, and 16 bases lay between the germline ends. Written as DNA, the CDR3 is TGTGCCAGTAATTCCGCCTTCCCCCCCACTGAAGCTTTCTTT. Its translation: CASNSAFPPTEAFF.

J is TRBJ2-5 and V is TRBV7-9; the match to TRBD2 covers 12 bases. The V gene end was trimmed by 5 bases and the J gene end by 7 bases; junction bases not matched to a gene: 11. Germline V gives CDR1 SEHNR, CDR2 FQNEAQ (reference sequence). The CDR3 is 16 residues long. The CDR3 here is CASSPGLAGPPGTQYF. The CDR3, as DNA: TGTGCCAGCAGCCCCGGACTAGCGGGGCCACCGGGGACCCAGTACTTC.